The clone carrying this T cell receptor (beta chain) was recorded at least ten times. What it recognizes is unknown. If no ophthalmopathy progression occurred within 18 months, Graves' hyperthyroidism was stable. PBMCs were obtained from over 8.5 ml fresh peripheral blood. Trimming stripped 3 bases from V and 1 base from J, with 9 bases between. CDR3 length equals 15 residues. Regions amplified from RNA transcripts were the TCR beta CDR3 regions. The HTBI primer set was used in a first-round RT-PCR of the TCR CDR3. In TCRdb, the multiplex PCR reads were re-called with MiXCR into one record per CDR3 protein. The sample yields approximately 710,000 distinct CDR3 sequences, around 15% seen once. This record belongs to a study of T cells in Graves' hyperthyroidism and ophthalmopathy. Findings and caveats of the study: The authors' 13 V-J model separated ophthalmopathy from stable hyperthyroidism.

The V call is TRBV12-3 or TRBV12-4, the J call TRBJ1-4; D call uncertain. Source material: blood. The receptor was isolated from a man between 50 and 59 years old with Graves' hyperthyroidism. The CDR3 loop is CASSFAEGTNEKLFF. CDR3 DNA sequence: TGTGCCAGCAGTTTTGCGGAGGGAACTAATGAAAAACTGTTTTTT.